This TCR beta chain is drawn from a study of cytomegalovirus exposure and HLA in healthy donors. Study outcomes and limitations: With high specificity and sensitivity, the classifier reportedly diagnosed cytomegalovirus status. Subsequent analysis of the approximately 110 validation repertoires found a tendency for first-cohort TCR clusters to co-occur. Most sequenced TCRs were rare (though some public TCRs occurred in many donors).

Of note for this clone: Its antigen is unknown.

V trimming: 4 bases; J trimming: 7 bases; junction bases outside the gene matches: 11. This CDR3 spans 14 amino acids. Germline V gives CDR1 GTSNPN, CDR2 SVGIG (reference sequence). Data came from immunoSEQ multiplex PCR; TCRdb stores just in-frame clones and leaves some out. Of about 360,000 clones listed, more than 80% are singletons. The TCR sequence derives from a woman aged 18-29 years in good health and CMV-seronegative. The rearrangement joins TRBV30 to TRBJ2-5, with 8 bases matching TRBD2. Sample: PBMCs. The CDR3 here is CAWNPGAGEGTQYF. CDR3 nucleotides: TGTGCCTGGAATCCCGGAGCGGGAGAAGGGACCCAGTACTTC.